The T cell receptor (beta chain) described here comes from a study of blood T cell repertoires in COVID-19. Per the germline V gene, CDR1 is MNHEY and CDR2 is SMNVEV (reference sequence). V lost 5 bases, J lost 3 bases, and 4 bases stayed unmatched. The CDR3 length is 14 residues. Data came from immunoSEQ multiplex PCR; TCRdb stores just in-frame clones and leaves some out. The sample includes a few hundred thousand clones, less than 90% of them seen just once. This clone was counted between two and nine times. The sample taken for sequencing was PBMCs or T cells enriched from blood (not recorded which). V gene TRBV27 combines with J gene TRBJ1-1; 9 positions agree with TRBD1. The source is a woman aged 30 to 39 who had been exposed to COVID-19. The CDR3 protein is CASSEYRGHTEAFF. The CDR3 nucleotides read TGTGCCAGCAGTGAGTACAGGGGGCACACTGAAGCTTTCTTT.